The 7 T cell receptor beta chains in this list originate from one sample, sequenced in a study of cytomegalovirus exposure and HLA in healthy donors. The PCR employed 60 Vbeta primers together with 13 Jbeta primers. TCRdb's copy holds only in-frame clones and misses some; the assay was immunoSEQ multiplex PCR. The sample lists approximately 100,000 clones; around 66% were seen once. The sample was PBMCs. These receptors all come from a man aged 25-40 years in good health and CMV-seronegative.

V and J are TRBV6-1 and TRBJ2-7; D is perhaps TRBD2 (5 bases). With 4 bases removed from V and 4 bases from J, the gap between germline ends came to 8 bases. In germline, CDR1 is MNHNS, CDR2 SASEGT. This CDR3 is 12 amino acids long. CDR3 amino acids: CASSVPGYEQYF. The CDR3 nucleotides read TGTGCCAGCAGTGTCCCGGGGTACGAGCAGTACTTC.

The CDR3 sequence is CASSVPGTSGTRSYNEQFF. The CDR3 DNA follows: TGTGCCAGCAGCGTACCCGGGACTAGCGGGACGCGCTCCTACAATGAGCAGTTCTTC. The chain uses TRBV9 and TRBJ2-1; TRBD2 matches 13 bases. The germline gives CDR1 SGDLS, CDR2 YYNGEE. V was clipped by 1 base and J by 0 bases; unmatched bases: 7. This CDR3 is 19 amino acids long.

The V gene is TRBV5-1, the J gene TRBJ2-1; a weak D match, TRBD2 (5 bases). This CDR3 is built from 15 residues. V was pared by 4 bases and J by 3 bases, with 14 bases between. Germline lookup yields CDR1 SGHRS and CDR2 YFSETQ. CDR3 protein: CASSPTRRGYNEQFF. The CDR3 coding sequence is TGCGCCAGCAGCCCAACACGTCGGGGCTACAATGAGCAGTTCTTC.

The chain recombines TRBV6-6 with TRBJ1-4; no reliable D call. Trimming left V 7 bases short and J 3 bases short, with 6 bases between. The CDR3 runs to 12 residues. The V gene's germline CDR1 is MNHNY and CDR2 SVGAGI (reference sequence). The CDR3 loop is CASIAANEKLFF. The DNA of the CDR3 is TGTGCCAGCATTGCAGCTAATGAAAAACTGTTTTTT.

V and J are TRBV5-4 and TRBJ2-1; perhaps TRBD2 as D (6 bases). V lost 0 bases and J lost 2, with 12 bases in between. The length of the CDR3 is 16 residues. The germline V gene encodes CDR1 SGHNT and CDR2 YYREEE (reference sequence). The CDR3 DNA follows: TGTGCCAGCAGCTTGGCGGGAGCCATACCCTACAATGAGCAGTTCTTC. It encodes CASSLAGAIPYNEQFF.

As to this clone: Other DNA sequences in the sample encode the same CDR3. V is TRBV11-2 and J is TRBJ2-5; 8 bases are shared with TRBD1. Trimming at V came to 1 base and at J to 0 bases, leaving 13 bases not matched to a gene. The CDR3 spans 19 residues. In germline, CDR1 is SGHAT, CDR2 FQNNGV. CDR3 protein: CASSLARTGISRYQETQYF. CDR3 DNA sequence: TGTGCCAGCAGCTTAGCCCGGACAGGGATTAGTCGGTACCAAGAGACCCAGTACTTC. Combining the CDR3 with reference TRBV11-2 and TRBJ2-5 gives the whole variable domain EAGVAQSPRYKIIEKRQSVAFWCNPISGHATLYWYQQILGQGPKLLIQFQNNGVVDDSQLPKDRFSAERLKGVDSTLKIQPAKLEDSAVYLCASSLARTGISRYQETQYFGPGTRLLVL.

This chain joins TRBV19 and TRBJ2-7; TRBD2 aligns across 7 bases. The CDR3 contains 15 residues. Germline CDR1 LNHDA, CDR2 SQIVND (reference sequence). V shed 3 bases and J 2 bases; nucleotides not matched to a gene: 7. The CDR3: CASSIQGRGAYEQYF. Here the CDR3 DNA reads TGTGCCAGTAGTATCCAAGGGAGGGGAGCCTACGAGCAGTACTTC.